This T cell receptor (beta chain) was profiled in a study of blood T cell repertoires in COVID-19 (dated by TCRdb to about 2020). General notes on the study: Samples covering the acute and convalescent phases of COVID-19 were provided by collaborators in the United States, Italy and Spain. The material from the prospective study consisted of cDNA or gDNA derived from T cells, B-cell-depleted T cells, or PBMCs. Deeply sampled blood TCRbeta repertoires from subjects exposed to, actively infected with, or recovered from COVID-19 were included in the dataset. The repertoires were released in a freely available public database meant as a resource for research on the immune response to SARS-CoV-2. The samples were drawn from two sources: the first 160 participants of the ongoing ImmuneRACE study, and 1,200 or so subjects contributed by 6 global collaborators. The sample metadata nearly always contained a de-identified subject ID, COVID-19 status, age in years and sex. Where available, HLA class I and class II types were obtained from metadata supplied by the sample provider rather than from assay-based typing. Findings and caveats that apply to the study as a whole: The quantity of clinical and demographic metadata differed by source and by participant and was supplied without curation.

A note on this clone: It lacks a known antigen. No base qualities exist here, and no much larger clone lies one base off it.

Another Seattle source contributed samples from volunteer blood donors who had recovered from COVID-19. Collaborating institutions collected whole blood in K2EDTA tubes following their own protocols. Collaborator samples were shipped for TCRbeta analysis as frozen whole blood, isolated PBMCs, or DNA extracted from either sample type. TCRbeta CDR3 regions were amplified from genomic DNA using the immunoSEQ Assay, a bias-controlled multiplex PCR. The authors' analysis ran thus. The number of nucleated cells in each sample was estimated from the amplification of reference gene primers within the assay. To quantify the absolute abundance of each unique TCRbeta CDR3 rearrangement, sequence reads were collapsed and filtered. For each sample, productive Simpson clonality was calculated by taking the square root of Simpson's diversity index across productive rearrangements. In its TCRdb copy, this immuneACCESS table keeps in-frame sequences only and misses some clones. Where compared with another copy, unresolved V genes explain less than half of these, and the others have no known cause. V and J calls and clone size are given by that table; D and trimming were obtained from the DNA. Here the sample has around 250,000 clones; 70% to 90% occur a single time. Jointly, the top ten make up 3.5% to 5.5% of the sample.

At the junction V is shortened by 5 bases and J by 5 bases; bases outside the gene matches: 10. CDR1 and CDR2 are read off the germline V gene (reference sequence) as SGHNT and YYREEE. From its cysteine to its phenylalanine, the CDR3 spans 14 amino acids. Only the CDR3 region is kept as DNA, spanning 42 bases read in frame from base 1. The sequenced sample consisted of peripheral blood. In this chain, TRBV5-4 is recombined with TRBJ2-7, and 7 junction bases match TRBD2. The TCR comes from a man aged 55 to 69 who had recovered from COVID-19. CDR3 protein: CASRRNSGSHEQYF. The DNA is as follows: TGTGCCAGCAGACGTAATAGCGGGTCCCACGAGCAGTACTTC.